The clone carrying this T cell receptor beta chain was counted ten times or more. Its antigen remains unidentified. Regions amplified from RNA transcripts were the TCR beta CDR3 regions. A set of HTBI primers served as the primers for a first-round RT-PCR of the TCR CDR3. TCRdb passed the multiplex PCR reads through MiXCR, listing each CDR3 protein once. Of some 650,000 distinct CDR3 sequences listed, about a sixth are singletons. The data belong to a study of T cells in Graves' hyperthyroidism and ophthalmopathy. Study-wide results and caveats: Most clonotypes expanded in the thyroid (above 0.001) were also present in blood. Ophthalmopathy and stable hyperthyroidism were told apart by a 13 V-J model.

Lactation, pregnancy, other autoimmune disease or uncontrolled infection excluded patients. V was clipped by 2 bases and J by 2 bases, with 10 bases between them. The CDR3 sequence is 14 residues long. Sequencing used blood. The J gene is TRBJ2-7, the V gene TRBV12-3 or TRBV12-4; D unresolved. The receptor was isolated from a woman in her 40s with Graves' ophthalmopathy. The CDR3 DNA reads TGTGCCAGCAGTTTACAAGACTTGACCTACGAGCAGTACTTC. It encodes CASSLQDLTYEQYF.